Shown below are 9 T cell receptor beta chains from a single sample sequenced in a study of T cell responses to AZD1222 COVID-19 vaccine. Assay used: immunoSEQ multiplex PCR; TCRdb lists only in-frame clones, some missing. The sample shows 95,000 to 100,000 clones, over 75% of them seen only once. Specimen: peripheral blood, collected on day 0 of AZD1222 vaccination. These receptors originate from an adult in good health.

The rearrangement joins TRBV12-3 or TRBV12-4 to TRBJ1-2; D gene ambiguous. V gave up 1 base and J gave up 8 bases, with 11 bases separating them. The CDR3 sequence is 13 residues long. Written as DNA, the CDR3 is TGTGCCAGCAGTTTAGGGAGCCCGCGGGGCTACACCTTC. Its protein is CASSLGSPRGYTF.

V is TRBV19 and J is TRBJ1-3, with 9 bases lining up with TRBD1. Unmatched junction bases numbered 13, after V lost 6 bases and J lost 7 bases. Per the germline V gene, CDR1 is LNHDA and CDR2 is SQIVND (reference sequence). This CDR3 has 16 amino acids. The CDR3 DNA follows: TGTGCCAGTAGCCTCCGCTCCGGGACAGGGAGCAACACCATATATTTT. Protein product: CASSLRSGTGSNTIYF.

V gene TRBV28 combines with J gene TRBJ2-3, with 12 bases fitting TRBD2. Germline assignment: CDR1 MDHEN and CDR2 SYDVKM. Unmatched junction bases numbered 12, after V lost 3 bases and J lost 5 bases. The length of the CDR3 is 18 residues. The CDR3 loop reads CASSFLPSGGARVDTQYF. Here the CDR3 DNA reads TGTGCCAGCAGTTTTTTGCCTAGCGGGGGGGCCCGGGTAGATACGCAGTATTTT. The variable domain in full, completed from reference TRBV28 and TRBJ2-3, reads DVKVTQSSRYLVKRTGEKVFLECVQDMDHENMFWYRQDPGLGLRLIYFSYDVKMKEKGDIPEGYSVSREKKERFSLILESASTNQTSMYLCASSFLPSGGARVDTQYFGPGTRLTVL.

This clone was found once. The chain carries TRBV4-2 and TRBJ2-2; D gene unclear. The V gene lost 0 bases and the J gene lost 0 bases, with 8 bases spanning the gap. The germline gives CDR1 LGHNA, CDR2 YNFKEQ. CDR3 length: 16 amino acids. The CDR3 DNA follows: TGTGCCAGCAGCCAAGATTACGCGGCGAACACCGGGGAGCTGTTTTTT. Translated, it gives CASSQDYAANTGELFF.

In its sample, this clone was seen a few times. The genes are TRBV7-2 and TRBJ2-3; D call uncertain. The CDR3 length is 13 residues. CDR1 is SGHTA, CDR2 FQGNSA, per germline. V was trimmed by 3 bases and J by 6 bases, leaving 10 bases between them. The CDR3 DNA follows: TGTGCCAGCAGCTTGGGCTATGGGGATACGCAGTATTTT. Protein product: CASSLGYGDTQYF.

CDR3 amino acids: CASSSSGQGVVKEKLFF. CDR3 DNA sequence: TGTGCCAGCAGCTCTAGCGGACAGGGGGTAGTCAAGGAAAAACTGTTTTTT. This chain uses TRBV9 with TRBJ1-4; 10 positions match TRBD1. V shed 4 bases, J shed 8 bases, and the junction held 14 bases outside the gene matches. The CDR3 length is 17 residues. Germline lookup yields CDR1 SGDLS and CDR2 YYNGEE.

This clone was picked up one time. Written as DNA, the CDR3 is TGTGCCAGCAGCCAGAACAGGGGGCTAGAAAAACTGTTTTTT. This translates into CASSQNRGLEKLFF. The chain is built from TRBV3-1 (or the pseudogene TRBV3-2) and TRBJ1-4, with 9 bases matching TRBD1. CDR3 size: 14 residues. Losses at the gene ends were 3 bases for V and 8 bases for J; bases not matched to a gene: 4. Germline loops: CDR1 LGHDT, CDR2 YNNKEL (reference sequence).

This sequence joins TRBV5-1 and TRBJ1-4; no clear D gene. The V gene's germline CDR1 is SGHRS and CDR2 YFSETQ. V shed 0 bases and J shed 7 bases, with 10 bases lying between them. CDR3 length: 14 amino acids. CDR3 region: CASSLDRKSEKLFF. The CDR3 nucleotides read TGCGCCAGCAGCTTGGACAGAAAATCTGAAAAACTGTTTTTT.

The V gene is TRBV19, the J gene TRBJ1-1; tentative D call: TRBD1 (5 bases). The germline V and J ends were trimmed by 3 bases and 2 bases, with 13 bases remaining between them. The CDR3 sequence is 15 residues long. The germline V gene has CDR1 LNHDA and CDR2 SQIVND (reference sequence). CDR3 coding DNA: TGTGCCAGTAGTATCAGAGGGGAAGCTAACACTGAAGCTTTCTTT. Residues: CASSIRGEANTEAFF.